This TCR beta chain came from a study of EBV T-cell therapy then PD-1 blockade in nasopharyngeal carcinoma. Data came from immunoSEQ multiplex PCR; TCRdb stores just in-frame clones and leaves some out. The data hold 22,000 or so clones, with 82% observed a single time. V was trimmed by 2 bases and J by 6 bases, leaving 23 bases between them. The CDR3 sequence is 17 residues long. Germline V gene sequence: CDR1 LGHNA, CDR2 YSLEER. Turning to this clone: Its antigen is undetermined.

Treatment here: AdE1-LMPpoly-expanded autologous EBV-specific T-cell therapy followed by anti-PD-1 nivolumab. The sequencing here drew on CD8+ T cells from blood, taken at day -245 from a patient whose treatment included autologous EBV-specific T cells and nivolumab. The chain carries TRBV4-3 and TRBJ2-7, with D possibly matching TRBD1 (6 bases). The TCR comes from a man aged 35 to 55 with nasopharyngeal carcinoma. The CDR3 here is CASSQNIYRDTDPEQYF. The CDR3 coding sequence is TGCGCCAGCAGCCAAAACATATACCGGGACACCGATCCCGAGCAGTACTTC.